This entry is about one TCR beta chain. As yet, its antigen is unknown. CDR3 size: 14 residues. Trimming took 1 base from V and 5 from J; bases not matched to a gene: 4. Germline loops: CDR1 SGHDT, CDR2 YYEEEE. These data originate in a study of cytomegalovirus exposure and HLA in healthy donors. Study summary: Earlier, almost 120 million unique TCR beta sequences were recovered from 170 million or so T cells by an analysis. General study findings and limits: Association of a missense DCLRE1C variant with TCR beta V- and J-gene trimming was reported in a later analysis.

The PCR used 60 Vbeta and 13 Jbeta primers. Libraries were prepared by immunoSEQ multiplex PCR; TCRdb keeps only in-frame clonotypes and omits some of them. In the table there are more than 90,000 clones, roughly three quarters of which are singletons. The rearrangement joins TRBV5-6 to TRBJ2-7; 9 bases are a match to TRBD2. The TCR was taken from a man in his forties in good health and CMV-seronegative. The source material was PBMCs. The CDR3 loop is CASSLWWTSDEQYF. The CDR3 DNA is TGTGCCAGCAGCTTGTGGTGGACTAGCGACGAGCAGTACTTC.